This entry is about one T cell receptor (beta chain). This record comes from a study of T-cell reconstitution after alpha-beta-depleted transplantation in children. Unique molecular identifiers were incorporated during preparation of the TCRbeta library. TCRdb redid the calling of the PCR reads with MiXCR, one entry per CDR3 protein. The sample yields about 500,000 distinct CDR3 sequences, less than 35% seen once. Germline assignment: CDR1 DFQATT and CDR2 SNEGSKA (reference sequence). Trimming stripped 0 bases from V and 0 bases from J, with 15 bases between. This CDR3 contains 17 residues. The sequenced sample was PBMCs from the stem cell graft donor, obtained from the stem cell graft. The receptor's source is a human donor who donated a stem cell graft to a child with aplastic anemia. This chain links TRBV20-1 with TRBJ2-1, with D maybe TRBD2 (5 bases). The DNA of the CDR3 is TGCAGTGCTAGAGATGGAACGGGGAAGGACTCCTACAATGAGCAGTTCTTC. Its protein is CSARDGTGKDSYNEQFF.